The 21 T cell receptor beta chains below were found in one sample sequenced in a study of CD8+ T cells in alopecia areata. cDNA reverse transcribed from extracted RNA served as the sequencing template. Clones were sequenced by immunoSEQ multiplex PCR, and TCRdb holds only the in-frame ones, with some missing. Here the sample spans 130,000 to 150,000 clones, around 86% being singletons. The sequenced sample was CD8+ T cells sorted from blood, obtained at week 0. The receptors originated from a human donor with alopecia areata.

The CDR3 DNA follows: TGCGCCACTGGTGGGGGTAGCAATCAGCCCCAGCATTTT. Translation gives CATGGGSNQPQHF. The J gene is TRBJ1-5, the V gene TRBV4-1; D perhaps matches TRBD1 (5 bases). CDR1 is MGHRA, CDR2 YSYEKL, per germline. Deletions cut 10 bases from V and 0 bases from J, with 10 bases between. The CDR3 spans 13 residues.

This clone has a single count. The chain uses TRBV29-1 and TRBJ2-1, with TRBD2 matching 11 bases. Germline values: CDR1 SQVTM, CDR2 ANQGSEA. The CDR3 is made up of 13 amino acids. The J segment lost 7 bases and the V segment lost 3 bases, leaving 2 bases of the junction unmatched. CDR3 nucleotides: TGCAGCGTTGATAGCGGGGGGGGTAATGAGCAGTTCTTC. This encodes CSVDSGGGNEQFF.

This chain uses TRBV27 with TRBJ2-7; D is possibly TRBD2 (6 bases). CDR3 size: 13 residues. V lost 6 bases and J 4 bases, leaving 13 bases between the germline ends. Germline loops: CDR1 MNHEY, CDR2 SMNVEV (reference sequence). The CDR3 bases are TGTGCCAGCAGAGGAGGGGAGTTTTACGAGCAGTACTTC. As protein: CASRGGEFYEQYF.

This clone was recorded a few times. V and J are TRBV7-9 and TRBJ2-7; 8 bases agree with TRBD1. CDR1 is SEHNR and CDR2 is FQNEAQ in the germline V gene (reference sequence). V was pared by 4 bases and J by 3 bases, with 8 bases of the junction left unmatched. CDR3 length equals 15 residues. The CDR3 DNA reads TGTGCCAGCAGCTCAGAAACAGGGGGGATCTACGAGCAGTACTTC. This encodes CASSSETGGIYEQYF.

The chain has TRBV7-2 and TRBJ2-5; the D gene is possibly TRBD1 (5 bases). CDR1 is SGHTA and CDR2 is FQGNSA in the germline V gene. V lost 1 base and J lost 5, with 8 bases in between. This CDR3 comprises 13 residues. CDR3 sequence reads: CASSLGTIETQYF. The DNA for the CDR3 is TGTGCCAGCAGCTTAGGGACAATTGAGACCCAGTACTTC.

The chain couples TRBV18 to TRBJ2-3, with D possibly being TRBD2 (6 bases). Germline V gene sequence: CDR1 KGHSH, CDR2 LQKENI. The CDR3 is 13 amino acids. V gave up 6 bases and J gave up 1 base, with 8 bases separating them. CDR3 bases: TGTGCCAGCTCTCCTAGCGGCACAGATACGCAGTATTTT. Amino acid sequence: CASSPSGTDTQYF.

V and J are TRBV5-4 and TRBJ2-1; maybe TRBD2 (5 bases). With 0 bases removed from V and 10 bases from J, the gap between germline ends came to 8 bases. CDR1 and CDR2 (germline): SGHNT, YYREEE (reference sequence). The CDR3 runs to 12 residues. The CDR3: CASSLAPGEQFF. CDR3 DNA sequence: TGTGCCAGCAGCTTGGCCCCGGGAGAGCAGTTCTTC.

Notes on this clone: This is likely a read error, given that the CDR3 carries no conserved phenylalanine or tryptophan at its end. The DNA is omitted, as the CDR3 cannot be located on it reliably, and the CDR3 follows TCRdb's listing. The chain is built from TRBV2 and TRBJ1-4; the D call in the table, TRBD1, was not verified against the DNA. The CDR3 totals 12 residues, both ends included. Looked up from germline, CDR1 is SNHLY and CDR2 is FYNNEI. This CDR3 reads CASSEGRQGLLS.

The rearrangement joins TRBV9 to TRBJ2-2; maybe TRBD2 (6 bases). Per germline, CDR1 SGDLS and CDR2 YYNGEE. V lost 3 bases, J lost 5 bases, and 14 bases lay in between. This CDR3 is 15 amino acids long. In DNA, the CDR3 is TGTGCCAGCAGCGGCTACGGGGGTAGTACCGGGGAGCTGTTTTTT. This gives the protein CASSGYGGSTGELFF.

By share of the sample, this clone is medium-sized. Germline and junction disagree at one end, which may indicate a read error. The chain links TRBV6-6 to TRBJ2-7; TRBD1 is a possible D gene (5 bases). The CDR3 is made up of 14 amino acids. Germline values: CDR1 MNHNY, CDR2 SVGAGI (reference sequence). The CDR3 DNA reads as TGTGCCATCAGTGACAGCCAGAAAAACTACGAGCAGTACTTC. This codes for CAISDSQKNYEQYF.

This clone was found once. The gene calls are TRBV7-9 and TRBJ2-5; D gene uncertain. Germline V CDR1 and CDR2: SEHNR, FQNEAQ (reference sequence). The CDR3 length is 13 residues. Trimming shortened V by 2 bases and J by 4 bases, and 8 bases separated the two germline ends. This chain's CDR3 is CASSLFPGETQYF. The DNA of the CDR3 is TGTGCCAGCAGCTTATTTCCGGGAGAGACCCAGTACTTC.

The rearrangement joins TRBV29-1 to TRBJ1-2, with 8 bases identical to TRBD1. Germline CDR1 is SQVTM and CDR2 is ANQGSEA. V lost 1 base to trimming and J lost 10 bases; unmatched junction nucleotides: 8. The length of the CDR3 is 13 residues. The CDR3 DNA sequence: TGCAGCGTTGAAGGGACAGGGATCTCCCACTACACCTTC. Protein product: CSVEGTGISHYTF.

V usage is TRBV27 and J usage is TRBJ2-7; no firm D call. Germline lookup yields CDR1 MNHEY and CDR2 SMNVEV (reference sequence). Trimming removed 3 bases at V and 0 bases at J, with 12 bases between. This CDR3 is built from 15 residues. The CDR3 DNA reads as TGTGCCAGCAGTTTCGGGCCAGCAGTCTCCTACGAGCAGTACTTC. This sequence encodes CASSFGPAVSYEQYF.

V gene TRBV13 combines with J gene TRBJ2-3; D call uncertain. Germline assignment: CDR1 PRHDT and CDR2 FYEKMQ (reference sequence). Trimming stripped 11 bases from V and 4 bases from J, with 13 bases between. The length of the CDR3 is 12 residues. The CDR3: CASARGADTQYF. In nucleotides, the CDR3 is TGTGCCTCAGCAAGAGGAGCAGATACGCAGTATTTT.

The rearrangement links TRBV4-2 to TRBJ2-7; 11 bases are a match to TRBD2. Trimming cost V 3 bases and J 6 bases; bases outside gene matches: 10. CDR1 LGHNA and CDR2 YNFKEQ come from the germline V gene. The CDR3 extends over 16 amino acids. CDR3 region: CASSQAPSGRPSEQYF. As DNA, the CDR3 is TGTGCCAGCAGCCAGGCTCCTAGCGGGAGGCCTTCCGAGCAGTACTTC.

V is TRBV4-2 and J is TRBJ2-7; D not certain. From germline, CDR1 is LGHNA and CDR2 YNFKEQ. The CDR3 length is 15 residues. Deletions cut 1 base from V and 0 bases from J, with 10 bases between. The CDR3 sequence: CASSQAQVLSYEQYF. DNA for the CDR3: TGTGCCAGCAGCCAAGCCCAGGTACTCTCCTACGAGCAGTACTTC.

The CDR3: CASSQVSGSAYEQYF. The CDR3 DNA reads as TGCGCCAGCAGCCAGGTTAGCGGGAGCGCCTACGAGCAGTACTTC. The chain carries TRBV4-1 and TRBJ2-7; TRBD2 matches 9 bases. Germline lookup yields CDR1 MGHRA and CDR2 YSYEKL. The CDR3 contains 15 residues. Germline trimming cut 3 bases from V and 2 bases from J; bases unmatched to any gene: 5.

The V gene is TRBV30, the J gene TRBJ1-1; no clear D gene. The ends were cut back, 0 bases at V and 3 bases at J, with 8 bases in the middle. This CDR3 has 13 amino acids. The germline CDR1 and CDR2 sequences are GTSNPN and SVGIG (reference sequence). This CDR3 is CAWSVIGYTEAFF. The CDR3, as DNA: TGTGCCTGGAGTGTAATCGGGTACACTGAAGCTTTCTTT. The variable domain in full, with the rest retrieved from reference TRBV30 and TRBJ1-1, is SQTIHQWPATLVQPVGSPLSLECTVEGTSNPNLYWYRQAAGRGLQLLFYSVGIGQISSEVPQNLSASRPQDRQFILSSKKLLLSDSGFYLCAWSVIGYTEAFFGQGTRLTVV.

CDR3 loop: CSVTSGDTGELFF. CDR3 in DNA: TGCAGCGTTACTTCAGGGGACACCGGGGAGCTGTTTTTT. This rearrangement joins TRBV29-1 to TRBJ2-2; weak D call: TRBD1 (6 bases). The CDR3 runs 13 residues. CDR1 and CDR2 (germline): SQVTM, ANQGSEA. The V and J ends lost 5 bases and 3 bases respectively, with 10 bases between them.

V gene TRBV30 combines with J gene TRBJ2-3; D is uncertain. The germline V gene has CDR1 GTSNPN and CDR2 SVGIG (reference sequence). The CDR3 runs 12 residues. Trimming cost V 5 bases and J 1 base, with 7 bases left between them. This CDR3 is CAWSFGTDTQYF. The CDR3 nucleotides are TGTGCCTGGTCTTTCGGCACAGATACGCAGTATTTT.

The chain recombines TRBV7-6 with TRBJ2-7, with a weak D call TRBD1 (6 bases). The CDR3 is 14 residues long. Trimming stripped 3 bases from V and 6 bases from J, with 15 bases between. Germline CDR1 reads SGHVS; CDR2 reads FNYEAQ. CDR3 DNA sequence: TGTGCCAGCAGCTTCCGACAGGCTGTGGGCGAGCAGTACTTC. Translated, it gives CASSFRQAVGEQYF.